The rows below give T cell receptor beta chains drawn from one sample of a study of T cells in Graves' hyperthyroidism and ophthalmopathy. TCRdb ran MiXCR on the multiplex PCR reads and lists one entry per CDR3 protein. Of 300,000 to 400,000 distinct CDR3 sequences detected, 21% appear once; the ten largest clones hold less than 65%. The sample consisted of blood. The receptors come from a woman between 50 and 59 years old with Graves' hyperthyroidism. Each CDR3 is given with its conserved first and last residue. Each record gives: clone size, V gene, D gene, J gene, CDR3 DNA, CDR3 protein. D genes are given only for firm matches. Clone size, where shown, is once, few, many, or a class for clones that have expanded.

once,TRBV20-1,NA,TRBJ2-7,TGCAGTGCTAGAGGCCATAGCAGCTACGAGCAGTACTTC,CSARGHSSYEQYF
many,TRBV12-3/TRBV12-4,TRBD1,TRBJ1-2,TGTGCCAGCAGTCCCAGGGGGGGGGAGGTCTATGGCTACACCTTC,CASSPRGGEVYGYTF
few,TRBV20-1,NA,TRBJ2-5,TGCAGTGCTAAGAGGGACACCCAAGAGACCCAGTACTTC,CSAKRDTQETQYF
many,TRBV20-1,NA,TRBJ2-1,TGCAGTGCTAGAGATGCCCATGAGCAGTTCTTC,CSARDAHEQFF
many,TRBV6-6,TRBD1,TRBJ1-2,TGTGCCAGCAGTTACGAGGGACAGGCCGTCTATGGCTACACCTTC,CASSYEGQAVYGYTF
many,TRBV11-3,TRBD1,TRBJ2-1,TGTGCCAGCAGCTCAGGACAGGACCCCTACAATGAGCAGTTCTTC,CASSSGQDPYNEQFF
NA,TRBV2,TRBD1,TRBJ2-3,TGTGCCAGCAGTGGGGACAGCCAAGGAGGTACAGATACGCAGTATTTT,CASSGDSQGGTDTQYF
many,TRBV7-3,NA,TRBJ2-2,TGTGCCAGCAGCTTAACGGTGCCTCCCACCGGGGAGCTGTTTTTT,CASSLTVPPTGELFF
few,TRBV3-1,NA,TRBJ2-7,TGTGCCAGCAGTTCAACCTTGCGGATTTCCTACGAGCAGTACTTC,CASSSTLRISYEQYF
NA,TRBV27,NA,TRBJ2-3,TGTGCCAGCCTTAAATCTAGCACAGATACGCAGTATTTT,CASLKSSTDTQYF
NA,TRBV20-1,NA,TRBJ2-3,TGCAGTGCTAGAGATAACAGGGACTCCAACCCCGTCACAGATACGCAGTATTTT,CSARDNRDSNPVTDTQYF
NA,TRBV20-1,TRBD1,TRBJ2-3,TGCAGTGGGAACAGGGGGGGCACAGATACGCAGTATTTT,CSGNRGGTDTQYF
many,TRBV6-2/TRBV6-3,TRBD2,TRBJ2-7,TGTGCCAGCAGTTACCCAATGGGACTAGCGGGAGCCTACGAGCAGTACTTC,CASSYPMGLAGAYEQYF
few,TRBV6-1,NA,TRBJ2-3,TGTGCCAGCAGTTATAGGTCAGAGAAGGATACGCAGTATTTT,CASSYRSEKDTQYF
few,TRBV29-1,TRBD2,TRBJ2-1,TGCAGCGTTGATAGGGCTGGCGGGAGGGCCTGGAATGAGCAGTTCTTC,CSVDRAGGRAWNEQFF
many,TRBV6-2/TRBV6-3,TRBD2,TRBJ2-3,TGTGCCAGCAGTTACTCTTTGGGACTAGCGGGAGCAGATACGCAGTATTTT,CASSYSLGLAGADTQYF
few,TRBV5-8,TRBD1,TRBJ2-7,TGTGCCAGCAGCTTGGCCGGGACAGGGGGAGGCGAGCAGTACTTC,CASSLAGTGGGEQYF
NA,TRBV20-1,TRBD1,TRBJ1-1,TGCAGTGCCCCCATCCCCGGGACAGAGTTGAACACTGAAGCTTTCTTT,CSAPIPGTELNTEAFF
many,TRBV20-1,NA,TRBJ2-5,TGCAGTGCTAGACTCACCCAAGAGACCCAGTACTTC,CSARLTQETQYF
NA,TRBV20-1,TRBD2,TRBJ2-3,TGCAGTGCTAGAGATGTGGGACTAGCGGGGGGGGGGTCTACAGATACGCAGTATTTT,CSARDVGLAGGGSTDTQYF
many,TRBV28,NA,TRBJ2-7,TGTGCCAGCAGTAGCCAGGGGCCCGTTCTGGGCGAGCAGTACTTC,CASSSQGPVLGEQYF
NA,TRBV3-1,NA,TRBJ1-3,TGTGCCAGCAGCTATTTGCCCGGGGCCTCCGGAAACACCATATATTTT,CASSYLPGASGNTIYF
many,TRBV6-5,NA,TRBJ2-6,TGTGCCAGCAGTTACGGACTCAGCTCTGGGGCCAACGTCCTGACTTTC,CASSYGLSSGANVLTF
NA,TRBV28,NA,TRBJ1-2,TGTGCCAGCAGGCCGACATTGTGGGCTTATGGCTACACCTTC,CASRPTLWAYGYTF
few,TRBV9,NA,TRBJ2-3,TGTGCCAGCAGCGTAGGTGGATCAGATACGCAGTATTTT,CASSVGGSDTQYF
many,TRBV5-5,TRBD1,TRBJ2-7,TGTGCCAGCAGCTCGACAGGGGACTCCTACGAGCAGTACTTC,CASSSTGDSYEQYF
few,TRBV5-6,NA,TRBJ1-5,TGTGCCAGCAACTCAGGACGGATCAATCAGCCCCAGCATTTT,CASNSGRINQPQHF
NA,TRBV20-1,NA,TRBJ1-4,TGCAGTGCTAAAAGGACAACGAATGAAAAACTGTTTTTT,CSAKRTTNEKLFF
NA,TRBV7-9,TRBD1,TRBJ2-2,TGTGCCAGCAGCTTTCGGACCGAGGACAGGGGAACCGGGGAGCTGTTTTTT,CASSFRTEDRGTGELFF
many,TRBV6-4,TRBD2,TRBJ2-7,TGTGCCAGCAGTGACGCCCGCGATTGGAAGCGGGGCTACTGGGAGCAGTACTTC,CASSDARDWKRGYWEQYF
many,TRBV2,TRBD1,TRBJ1-1,TGTGCCAGCAGTAGGGACAGGGCGGACACTGAAGCTTTCTTT,CASSRDRADTEAFF
NA,TRBV15,NA,TRBJ1-6,TGTGCCACCAGCGAGAGAAGGTTCTCCTATAATTCACCCCTCCACTTT,CATSERRFSYNSPLHF
few,TRBV12-3/TRBV12-4,NA,TRBJ1-5,TGTGCCAGCAGTCCAGGCGTTGTAGGGCGAGGGAATCAGCCCCAGCATTTT,CASSPGVVGRGNQPQHF
many,TRBV18,TRBD1,TRBJ1-4,TGTGCCAGCTCACTGGGACAGGGGGGAGAAAAACTGTTTTTT,CASSLGQGGEKLFF
NA,TRBV4-2,NA,TRBJ1-2,TGTGCCAGCAGCCAAGAGGTACAAACTAACTATGGCTACACCTTC,CASSQEVQTNYGYTF
NA,TRBV2,TRBD1,TRBJ2-7,TGTGCCAGCACTCCCGGGACAGGGTCCTACGAGCAGTACTTC,CASTPGTGSYEQYF
NA,TRBV5-1,NA,TRBJ1-5,TGCGCCAGCAGCTTGGTCCCGACGGGGGCGAACAATCAGCCCCAGCATTTT,CASSLVPTGANNQPQHF
NA,TRBV28,NA,TRBJ1-2,TGTGCCAGCAGTTTGCCCGGACAGTGGGTTGGTGATGGCTACACCTTC,CASSLPGQWVGDGYTF
NA,TRBV2,NA,TRBJ2-7,TGTGCCAGCAGGAAAAGGGGGGGAAGCTACGAGCAGTACTTC,CASRKRGGSYEQYF
NA,TRBV28,NA,TRBJ1-5,TGTGCCAGCCTTGGGGGGCCCATTAGCAATCAGCCCCAGCATTTT,CASLGGPISNQPQHF